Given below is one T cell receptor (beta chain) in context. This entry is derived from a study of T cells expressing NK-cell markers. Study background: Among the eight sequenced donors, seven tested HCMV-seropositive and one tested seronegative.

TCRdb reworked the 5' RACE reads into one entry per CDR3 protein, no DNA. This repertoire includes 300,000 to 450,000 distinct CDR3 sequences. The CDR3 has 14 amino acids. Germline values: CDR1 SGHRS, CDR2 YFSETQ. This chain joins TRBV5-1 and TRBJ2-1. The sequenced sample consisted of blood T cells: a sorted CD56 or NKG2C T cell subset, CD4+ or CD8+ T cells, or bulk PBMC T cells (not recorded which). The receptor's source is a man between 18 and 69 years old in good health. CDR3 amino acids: CASSLGGSYNEQFF.